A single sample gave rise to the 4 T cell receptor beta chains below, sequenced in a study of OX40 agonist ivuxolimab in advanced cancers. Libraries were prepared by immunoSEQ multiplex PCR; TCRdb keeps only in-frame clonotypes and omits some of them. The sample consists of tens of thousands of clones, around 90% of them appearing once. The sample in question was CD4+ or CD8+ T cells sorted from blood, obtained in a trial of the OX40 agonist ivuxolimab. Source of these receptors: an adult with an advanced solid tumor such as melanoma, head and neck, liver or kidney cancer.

DNA for the CDR3: TGTGCCAGCACCCTAGCGGGAAATAGATTTGAGCAGTTCTTC. It translates to CASTLAGNRFEQFF. V is TRBV6-6 and J is TRBJ2-1; TRBD2 agrees at 9 bases. The CDR3 runs 14 residues. Germline lookup yields CDR1 MNHNY and CDR2 SVGAGI (reference sequence). Unmatched junction bases numbered 10, after V lost 7 bases and J lost 9 bases.

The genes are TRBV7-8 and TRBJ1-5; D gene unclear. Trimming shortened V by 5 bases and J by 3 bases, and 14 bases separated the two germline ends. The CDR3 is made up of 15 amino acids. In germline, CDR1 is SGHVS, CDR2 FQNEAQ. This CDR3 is CASSTGLNPNQPQHF. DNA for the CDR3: TGTGCCAGCAGCACGGGTCTGAATCCCAATCAGCCCCAGCATTTT.

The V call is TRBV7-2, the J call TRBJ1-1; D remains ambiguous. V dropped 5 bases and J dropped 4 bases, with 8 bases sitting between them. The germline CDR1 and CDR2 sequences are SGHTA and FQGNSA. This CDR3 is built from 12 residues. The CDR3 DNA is TGTGCCAGCAGCCATTACGGCACTGAAGCTTTCTTT. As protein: CASSHYGTEAFF.

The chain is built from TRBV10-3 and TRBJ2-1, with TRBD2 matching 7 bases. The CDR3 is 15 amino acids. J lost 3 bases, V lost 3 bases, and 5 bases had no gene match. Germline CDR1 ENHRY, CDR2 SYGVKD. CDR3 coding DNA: TGTGCCATCAGTGACGGCGGGAGTTTCTACAATGAGCAGTTCTTC. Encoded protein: CAISDGGSFYNEQFF.